One sample yielded the 28 T cell receptor beta chains listed below, sequenced in a study of cytomegalovirus exposure and HLA in healthy donors. The PCR was carried out with 60 Vbeta primers and 13 Jbeta primers. Only in-frame clones appear in the TCRdb table, and some are missing; sequencing was by immunoSEQ multiplex PCR. The sample holds roughly 86,000 clones, over 70% seen once. Sequenced material: PBMCs. The origin of the receptors is a man between 50 and 59 years old in good health and CMV-seropositive.

The rearrangement joins TRBV7-2 to TRBJ2-2, with 8 positions matching TRBD1. J was trimmed by 5 bases and V by 4 bases; bases with no gene match: 12. Germline CDR1 is SGHTA and CDR2 is FQGNSA. CDR3 length: 17 residues. The CDR3 here is CASSSHISGGGTGELFF. In nucleotides, the CDR3 is TGTGCCAGCAGCTCCCACATTTCAGGGGGCGGTACCGGGGAGCTGTTTTTT. The variable domain in full, completed from reference TRBV7-2 and TRBJ2-2, reads GAGVSQSPSNKVTEKGKDVELRCDPISGHTALYWYRQSLGQGLEFLIYFQGNSAPDKSGLPSDRFSAERTGGSVSTLTIQRTQQEDSAVYLCASSSHISGGGTGELFFGEGSRLTVL.

This clone appeared a single time. The rearrangement joins TRBV5-1 to TRBJ1-1, with a possible D match to TRBD1 (5 bases). V dropped 4 bases and J dropped 1 base, with 11 bases sitting between them. The CDR3 extends over 14 amino acids. Germline V gives CDR1 SGHRS, CDR2 YFSETQ. The CDR3 loop is CASSIGEGNTEAFF. DNA of the CDR3: TGCGCCAGCAGCATAGGGGAGGGGAACACTGAAGCTTTCTTT.

The genes are TRBV2 and TRBJ2-3; TRBD2 agrees at 10 bases. The J segment lost 9 bases and the V segment lost 8 bases, leaving 14 bases of the junction unmatched. The CDR3 consists of 15 residues. CDR1 is SNHLY, CDR2 FYNNEI, per germline. Here the CDR3 reads CASRPSGGAPGTQYF. Written as DNA, the CDR3 is TGTGCCAGCCGCCCAAGCGGGGGGGCTCCTGGGACGCAGTATTTT.

This clone was seen only a few times. This chain connects TRBV11-2 to TRBJ2-7; D call uncertain. The V and J ends lost 3 bases and 4 bases respectively, with 10 bases between them. The CDR3 contains 13 residues. CDR1 is SGHAT, CDR2 FQNNGV, per germline. The CDR3 DNA sequence: TGTGCCAGCAGCTTGCGGCAGAATTACGAGCAGTACTTC. It specifies CASSLRQNYEQYF.

This chain links TRBV11-3 with TRBJ2-1; the D is unclear. CDR1 and CDR2 (germline): SGHNT, YENEEA. Trimming removed 0 bases from V and 2 bases from J, with 8 bases in between. The CDR3 runs 15 residues. This chain's CDR3 is CASSLDGSAYNEQFF. The CDR3 DNA sequence: TGTGCCAGCAGCTTAGATGGCAGTGCCTACAATGAGCAGTTCTTC.

This clone was seen a single time. The chain has TRBV5-1 and TRBJ2-5; 7 nucleotides agree with TRBD1. Germline CDR1 SGHRS, CDR2 YFSETQ. Trimming took 3 bases from V and 1 from J; bases not matched to a gene: 0. This CDR3 is 13 amino acids long. The CDR3 here is CASSWTGQETQYF. CDR3 nucleotides: TGCGCCAGCAGCTGGACAGGCCAAGAGACCCAGTACTTC.

CDR3 in amino acids: CASSVGASYEQYF. Written as DNA, the CDR3 is TGTGCCAGCAGTGTGGGGGCCTCCTACGAGCAGTACTTC. The genes are TRBV27 and TRBJ2-7; D possibly corresponds to TRBD1 (6 bases). The CDR3 extends over 13 amino acids. Germline V CDR1 and CDR2: MNHEY, SMNVEV (reference sequence). Trimming shortened V by 5 bases and J by 0 bases, and 8 bases separated the two germline ends.

V is TRBV6-6 and J is TRBJ2-5; the D gene is possibly TRBD2 (6 bases). The V end lost 3 bases, the J end lost 0 bases, and 8 bases lay between the germline ends. CDR1 is MNHNY, CDR2 SVGAGI, per germline (reference sequence). The CDR3 covers 14 residues. CDR3 nucleotide sequence: TGTGCCAGCAGTTATCGGGGGTACCAAGAGACCCAGTACTTC. Translating it yields CASSYRGYQETQYF.

The chain employs TRBV5-6 and TRBJ1-2; D call uncertain. CDR3 length: 15 amino acids. CDR1 and CDR2 from the germline V gene are SGHDT and YYEEEE. The V end was cut by 3 bases, the J end by 1 base, with 13 bases between. CDR3 protein: CASSSWNSGNYGYTF. CDR3 DNA: TGTGCCAGCAGCTCTTGGAATTCGGGTAACTATGGCTACACCTTC.

This clone came up once. This chain links TRBV30 with TRBJ1-2, with TRBD1 identical over 10 bases. In germline, CDR1 is GTSNPN, CDR2 SVGIG (reference sequence). Trimming took 2 bases from V and 8 from J; bases not matched to a gene: 8. The CDR3 length is 14 residues. CDR3 bases: TGTGCCTGGAGTTTGGGGACAGGGGAGTTAGGCTACACCTTC. Amino acid sequence: CAWSLGTGELGYTF.

The chain is built from TRBV5-5 and TRBJ2-7, with a weak D call TRBD1 (5 bases). The germline gives CDR1 SGHKS, CDR2 YYEKEE (reference sequence). The CDR3 runs to 14 residues. V lost 4 bases to trimming and J lost 2 bases, with 13 bases between them. The CDR3 DNA follows: TGTGCCAGCAGCGGTACCAGGGATACCTACGAGCAGTACTTC. This encodes CASSGTRDTYEQYF.

The rearrangement uses TRBV19 and TRBJ2-5, with a possible D match to TRBD2 (6 bases). The V end lost 3 bases, the J end lost 2 bases, and 10 bases lay between the germline ends. CDR3 length: 14 amino acids. Germline V lookup: CDR1 LNHDA, CDR2 SQIVND (reference sequence). CDR3 DNA sequence: TGTGCCAGTAGTATGTGGCGGGGACAAGAGACCCAGTACTTC. Its protein is CASSMWRGQETQYF.

This clone appeared a few times. This chain joins TRBV7-8 and TRBJ1-1; D unclear. Germline CDR1 is SGHVS and CDR2 is FQNEAQ. CDR3 length: 15 amino acids. V lost 2 bases, J lost 1 base, and 11 bases lay in between. The CDR3 DNA reads TGTGCCAGCAGCTTAACCTACCGCAAGAACACTGAAGCTTTCTTT. Translation gives CASSLTYRKNTEAFF. Full variable domain (rest looked up from reference TRBV7-8 and TRBJ1-1): GAGVSQSPRYKVAKRGQDVALRCDPISGHVSLFWYQQALGQGPEFLTYFQNEAQLDKSGLPSDRFFAERPEGSVSTLKIQRTQQEDSAVYLCASSLTYRKNTEAFFGQGTRLTVV.

This chain uses TRBV15 with TRBJ2-1; 12 positions agree with TRBD2. Germline values: CDR1 LNHNV, CDR2 YYDKDF (reference sequence). The CDR3 covers 13 residues. The junction had 3 bases not matched to a gene; V was cut back by 11 bases and J by 4 bases. The CDR3 bases are TGTGCCCTTGGACTAGCGGGGTACAATGAGCAGTTCTTC. Translating gives CALGLAGYNEQFF. The full variable domain, completed using reference TRBV15 and TRBJ2-1, is DAMVIQNPRYQVTQFGKPVTLSCSQTLNHNVMYWYQQKSSQAPKLLFHYYDKDFNNEADTPDNFQSRRPNTSFCFLDIRSPGLGDTAMYLCALGLAGYNEQFFGPGTRLTVL.

The sample holds a few counts of this clone. The rearrangement links TRBV4-3 to TRBJ1-3; the match to TRBD1 covers 7 bases. Unmatched junction bases numbered 5, after V lost 0 bases and J lost 0 bases. The CDR3 sequence is 17 residues long. Germline V CDR1 and CDR2: LGHNA, YSLEER. The CDR3 coding sequence is TGCGCCAGCAGCCAAGATCTTCAGGGGGGCTCTGGAAACACCATATATTTT. This gives the protein CASSQDLQGGSGNTIYF.

The chain links TRBV6-5 to TRBJ1-5; D gene unclear. CDR1 and CDR2 (germline): MNHEY, SVGAGI. Trimming took 6 bases from V and 6 from J, leaving 9 bases between them. CDR3 length: 12 residues. The chain's CDR3 is CASSHGSQPQHF. The DNA for the CDR3 is TGTGCCAGCAGCCACGGGAGTCAGCCCCAGCATTTT.

This clone was counted only a few times. V is TRBV5-3 and J is TRBJ2-5, with TRBD1 as a possible D gene (5 bases). Being an ORF, TRBV5-3 has a function that is uncertain. This CDR3 has 17 residues. V dropped 0 bases and J dropped 2 bases, with 17 bases sitting between them. The DNA for the CDR3 is TGTGCCAGAAGCTTGGAGCGAAAGGACACGACGCAAGAGACCCAGTACTTC. Translated, it gives CARSLERKDTTQETQYF.

The chain uses TRBV5-6 and TRBJ1-1, with 10 positions matching TRBD1. The CDR3 has 18 amino acids. Trimming cost V 3 bases and J 4 bases; bases outside gene matches: 15. Germline V gives CDR1 SGHDT, CDR2 YYEEEE. CDR3 protein: CASSYIDGIGQGGTEAFF. Here the CDR3 DNA reads TGTGCCAGCAGCTACATCGATGGAATAGGACAGGGGGGCACTGAAGCTTTCTTT.

This clone has more than one count but fewer than ten. J is TRBJ2-5 and V is TRBV29-1, with D possibly matching TRBD2 (5 bases). Trimming left V 2 bases short and J 2 bases short, with 12 bases between. In germline, CDR1 is SQVTM, CDR2 ANQGSEA. The CDR3 totals 14 residues. CDR3 amino acids: CSVERKGEQETQYF. The CDR3 region has the DNA TGCAGCGTTGAAAGAAAGGGAGAACAAGAGACCCAGTACTTC.

The chain carries TRBV7-8 and TRBJ1-5; D not resolved. Trimming removed 5 bases at V and 0 bases at J, with 14 bases between. CDR1 is SGHVS, CDR2 FQNEAQ, per germline. The CDR3 is 16 residues long. The CDR3 sequence: CASSRNQKNSNQPQHF. CDR3 nucleotides: TGTGCCAGCAGCCGAAACCAGAAGAATAGCAATCAGCCCCAGCATTTT.

The chain employs TRBV30 and TRBJ1-1; D possibly corresponds to TRBD1 (6 bases). V gave up 0 bases and J gave up 5 bases, with 16 bases separating them. The germline V gene has CDR1 GTSNPN and CDR2 SVGIG (reference sequence). The CDR3 sequence is 15 residues long. The CDR3 region has the DNA TGTGCCTGGAGTGTAGGAACAGGGAGGGCGACTGAAGCTTTCTTT. Amino acid sequence: CAWSVGTGRATEAFF.

The chain employs TRBV6-5 and TRBJ1-5; D is uncertain. Trimming took 6 bases from V and 4 from J, leaving 10 bases between them. Looked up from germline, CDR1 is MNHEY and CDR2 is SVGAGI. This CDR3 has 13 amino acids. The CDR3 sequence is CASSHNSNQPQHF. As DNA, the CDR3 is TGTGCCAGCAGCCACAATTCAAATCAGCCCCAGCATTTT.

The chain recombines TRBV10-3 with TRBJ2-7; 7 bases fit TRBD1. Germline V CDR1 and CDR2: ENHRY, SYGVKD. V lost 6 bases and J lost 3; bases outside the gene matches: 5. The length of the CDR3 is 13 residues. The CDR3 sequence is CAISPRDSYEQYF. CDR3 coding DNA: TGTGCCATCAGCCCCCGGGACAGCTACGAGCAGTACTTC.

The chain has TRBV6-5 and TRBJ1-2; 8 nucleotides line up with TRBD1. Germline values: CDR1 MNHEY, CDR2 SVGAGI. The V segment lost 7 bases and the J segment 4 bases; nucleotides outside the gene matches: 5. The CDR3 runs 13 residues. CDR3: CASKSDRGYGYTF. For the CDR3, the DNA is TGTGCCAGCAAATCAGACAGGGGCTATGGCTACACCTTC.

The chain combines TRBV28 with TRBJ2-1; 9 nucleotides agree with TRBD2. This CDR3 is 16 amino acids long. CDR1 is MDHEN, CDR2 SYDVKM, per germline. The trim removed 4 bases at V and 4 bases at J, leaving 8 bases unmatched. CDR3 residues: CASSSPLAGLYNEQFF. CDR3 sequence (DNA): TGTGCCAGCAGTTCCCCTCTAGCGGGGCTGTACAATGAGCAGTTCTTC.

This chain links TRBV2 with TRBJ1-3; D perhaps matches TRBD1 (5 bases). CDR1 is SNHLY and CDR2 is FYNNEI in the germline V gene. The germline V and J ends were trimmed by 5 bases and 0 bases, with 11 bases remaining between them. CDR3 length: 15 residues. CDR3 nucleotides: TGTGCCAGCAGTACAGGCAGCCCCTCTGGAAACACCATATATTTT. The encoded protein is CASSTGSPSGNTIYF.

The chain carries TRBV19 and TRBJ1-1, with D uncertain. Germline V gives CDR1 LNHDA, CDR2 SQIVND (reference sequence). The ends were cut back, 7 bases at V and 0 bases at J, with 9 bases in the middle. CDR3 length: 13 residues. DNA for the CDR3: TGTGCCAGTAATGAGGCGATGAACACTGAAGCTTTCTTT. It codes for CASNEAMNTEAFF.

V usage is TRBV25-1 and J usage is TRBJ1-3, with 7 bases fitting TRBD1. The CDR3 is made up of 15 amino acids. V trimming: 4 bases; J trimming: 0 bases; junction bases outside the gene matches: 3. CDR1 is MGHDK, CDR2 SYGVNS, per germline. The CDR3 sequence is CASSAGGFSGNTIYF. The CDR3 coding sequence is TGTGCCAGCAGTGCAGGGGGGTTCTCTGGAAACACCATATATTTT.